The clone carrying this T cell receptor (beta chain) was counted at least ten times. Antigen unknown. Amplification yielded TCR beta CDR3 regions, with RNA transcripts as the source. HTBI primers drove first-round RT-PCR of the TCR CDR3. TCRdb re-called the multiplex PCR reads through MiXCR, storing one row per CDR3 protein. The sample consists of 280,000 or so distinct CDR3 sequences, approximately 14% of them appearing once. Germline CDR1 reads SGHRS; CDR2 reads YFSETQ. The V and J ends lost 0 bases and 0 bases, in that order; junction bases with no gene match: 5. The CDR3 extends over 17 amino acids. This entry belongs to a study of T cells in Graves' hyperthyroidism and ophthalmopathy. Study-level points and caveats: Most clonotypes expanded in thyroid above 0.001 were likewise present in blood.

The study enrolled patients aged 18 to 65 with newly diagnosed hyperthyroidism of under 2 months' duration. Diagnoses used clinical symptoms, serum thyroxine and TRAb, thyroid ultrasound and orbital computed tomography. The source material was blood. The V call is TRBV5-1, the J call TRBJ2-3, with TRBD2 matching over 9 bases. The receptor's source is a woman aged 50 to 60 with Graves' hyperthyroidism that later progressed to Graves' ophthalmopathy. As DNA, the CDR3 is TGCGCCAGCAGCTTGGTGACTAGCGGTTCTAGCACAGATACGCAGTATTTT. Translating gives CASSLVTSGSSTDTQYF.